A selection of T cell receptor beta chains follows, all from one sample in a study of early T cells in non-severe SARS-CoV-2 infection. One entry per CDR3 protein results from TCRdb running MiXCR on the 5' RACE reads. The table lists fewer than 55,000 distinct CDR3 sequences, approximately 11% of them singletons. Material: whole blood. Receptors originate from an adult who was a healthcare worker with PCR-confirmed SARS-CoV-2 infection or an uninfected control (not recorded which). CDR3s include the opening cysteine and the closing phenylalanine or tryptophan. A D gene is named only where the DNA matches it firmly. Size tells how often a clone was seen (once, few, many) or the class of an expanded clone, and some rows leave it out.

D gene	V gene	clone size	J gene	CDR3 length	CDR3 DNA	CDR3 protein
.	TRBV24-1	many	TRBJ2-7	14	TGTGCCACCAGGGGTGAGTTAGATTCGGACGAGCAGTACTTC	CATRGELDSDEQYF
TRBD1	TRBV11-1	medium-sized	TRBJ2-1	15	TGTGCCAGCAGCACGGGACAGGGGGATTACAATGAGCAGTTCTTC	CASSTGQGDYNEQFF
TRBD1	TRBV20-1	many	TRBJ1-1	16	TGCAGTGCCAGAGCCGGGACAGGGTGGGCATGGGATGGCGCTTTCTTT	CSARAGTGWAWDGAFF
.	TRBV7-3	many	TRBJ2-1	15	TGTGCCAGCAGCCCCAAGGAGAGCGGCCACAATGAGCAGTTCTTC	CASSPKESGHNEQFF
.	TRBV20-1	few	TRBJ2-1	12	TGCAGTGCTAGCTGGGGGGAAGAGGAGCAGTTCTTC	CSASWGEEEQFF
TRBD1	TRBV7-8	.	TRBJ2-1	15	TGTGCCAGCAGCTCGGAGGGCAGGGGGCGGGTTGAGCAGTTCTTC	CASSSEGRGRVEQFF
.	TRBV12-3/TRBV12-4	many	TRBJ1-1	14	TGTGCCAGCAGTTTAGAAAATTCCTTCACTGAAGCTTTCTTT	CASSLENSFTEAFF
.	TRBV5-1	many	TRBJ2-2	14	TGCGCCAGCTCTTTGGGACAGAACACCGGGGAGCTGTTTTTT	CASSLGQNTGELFF
TRBD2	TRBV20-1	many	TRBJ2-1	18	TGCAGTGCTAGGGGCTGGGACCGCGGACTAGCGGGGGGACGTGAGCAGTTCTTC	CSARGWDRGLAGGREQFF
.	TRBV15	few	TRBJ2-7	13	TGTGCCACCACGGGCGGTAGGGTCGGCGAGCAGTACTTC	CATTGGRVGEQYF
.	TRBV6-6	.	TRBJ2-6	16	TGTGCCAGCAGTTACGGTGGGGCTACTGGGGCCAACGTCCTGACTTTC	CASSYGGATGANVLTF
TRBD1	TRBV4-1	many	TRBJ1-2	14	TGCGCCAGCAGCCAACCCGGGACAGGGCGCGGCTACACCTTC	CASSQPGTGRGYTF
.	TRBV7-2	.	TRBJ2-7	15	TGTGCCAGCAGCTCCGCTACGGACGGTTACTACGAGCAGTACTTC	CASSSATDGYYEQYF
TRBD2	TRBV28	few	TRBJ2-5	17	TGTGCCAGCAGCGGCCTTGGACGCGGGCTAGCGGGAGAGACCCAGTACTTC	CASSGLGRGLAGETQYF
.	TRBV10-3	.	TRBJ1-5	13	TGTGCCATCAGTGACCAGCCCAATCAGCCCCAGCATTTT	CAISDQPNQPQHF
TRBD1	TRBV29-1	.	TRBJ2-3	13	TGCAGCGGTCTAGGGGGCCACACAGATACGCAGTATTTT	CSGLGGHTDTQYF
TRBD1	TRBV3-1	few	TRBJ1-6	15	TGTGCCAGCAGCCAAGAGGGGACAGGGGGATCACCCCTCCACTTT	CASSQEGTGGSPLHF
TRBD2	TRBV5-4	few	TRBJ2-7	16	TGTGCCAGCAGCTCGGGACTAGCGGGAATGAACTACGAGCAGTACTTC	CASSSGLAGMNYEQYF
TRBD2	TRBV20-1	many	TRBJ2-1	14	TGCAGTGCTATCGGCGGGGGGACCAACAATGAGCAGTTCTTC	CSAIGGGTNNEQFF
.	TRBV19	.	TRBJ2-2	16	TGTGCCAGTACCTTACCCTCTGGGGGGAACACCGGGGAGCTGCTTTTT	CASTLPSGGNTGELLF
.	TRBV13	.	TRBJ1-4	16	TGTGCCAGCAGCTTAGGGCTGGGACTCCCTAATGAAAAACTGTTTTTT	CASSLGLGLPNEKLFF
.	TRBV20-1	many	TRBJ2-5	16	TGCAGTGCTAGGGCTAGGACAGCCGCTGTAGGGGAGACCCAGTACTTC	CSARARTAAVGETQYF
.	TRBV5-1	many	TRBJ2-7	15	TGCGCCAGCACCGAGGGGGACACTTCCTCCTACGAGCAGTACTTC	CASTEGDTSSYEQYF
TRBD2	TRBV6-2/TRBV6-3	few	TRBJ2-1	13	TGTGCCAGCAGTTTGCGGGAGGTAAATGAGCAGTTCTTC	CASSLREVNEQFF
.	TRBV4-3	many	TRBJ2-1	14	TGCGCCAGCAGCCCCCAGCTGATATACAATGAGCAGTTCTTC	CASSPQLIYNEQFF
.	TRBV7-7	few	TRBJ2-1	17	TGTGCTAGCAGCTTAGGCCCGGTAGTCGGGGGCTTCGATGAGCAGTTCTTC	CASSLGPVVGGFDEQFF
.	TRBV7-2	.	TRBJ2-7	16	TGTGCCAGCAGCCCCAGGTTGTTTGGGCCCTCCTACGAGCAGTACTTC	CASSPRLFGPSYEQYF
.	TRBV18	.	TRBJ2-5	14	TGTGCCAGCTCACCGTTAGGGGGCCAAGAGACCCAGTACTTC	CASSPLGGQETQYF
TRBD2	TRBV7-2	many	TRBJ2-2	19	TGTGCCAGCAGCTTAAGAGGGGGGAGACTAGCGGGCGGCACCGGGGAGCTGTTTTTT	CASSLRGGRLAGGTGELFF
.	TRBV5-6	few	TRBJ2-3	12	TGTGCCAGCAGCTTGTCCCTAGATACGCAGTATTTT	CASSLSLDTQYF
TRBD1	TRBV6-2/TRBV6-3	many	TRBJ2-1	16	TGTGCCAGCAGTGGGACAGGGGGCGGATTTTTTAATGAGCAGTTCTTC	CASSGTGGGFFNEQFF
.	TRBV3-1	few	TRBJ1-2	13	TGTGCCAGCAGCTGGGATTCAGGGTCCAGCTACACCTTC	CASSWDSGSSYTF
.	TRBV5-1	few	TRBJ2-7	12	TGCGCCAGCAAGGAGGGGACCTACGAGCAGTACTTC	CASKEGTYEQYF
.	TRBV20-1	many	TRBJ1-6	14	TGCAGTGCTAGTACAGGGCGGGATAATTCACCCCTCCACTTT	CSASTGRDNSPLHF
.	TRBV12-3/TRBV12-4	many	TRBJ1-6	13	TGTGCCAGCAGTTTAGACCAGGGTACACCCCTCCACTTT	CASSLDQGTPLHF
.	TRBV11-2	.	TRBJ1-1	12	TGTGCCAGCAGCTTATCCAACACTGAAGCTTTCTTT	CASSLSNTEAFF
.	TRBV10-3	.	TRBJ2-1	12	TGTGCCATCGGGGGTTCCTACAATGAGCAGTTCTTC	CAIGGSYNEQFF
.	TRBV20-1	.	TRBJ2-3	14	TGCAGTCCGATGGGGGGAGAAGAGGGAGATACGCAGTATTTT	CSPMGGEEGDTQYF
TRBD1	TRBV10-3	.	TRBJ1-1	14	TGTGCCATCTTCGCGGGACAGGGGAACACTGAAGCTTTCTTT	CAIFAGQGNTEAFF
.	TRBV7-9	.	TRBJ1-5	12	TGTGCCAGCAGTAAGGGCAATCAGCCCCAGCATTTT	CASSKGNQPQHF
.	TRBV12-3/TRBV12-4	.	TRBJ2-1	13	TGTGCCAGCAGTTTAGCGCGGGACAATGAGCAGTTCTTC	CASSLARDNEQFF
.	TRBV5-1	many	TRBJ1-5	15	TGCGCCAGCAGCTTGAGGCCCGGGGGCGGGCAGCCCCAGCATTTT	CASSLRPGGGQPQHF
.	TRBV7-6	many	TRBJ1-5	19	TGTGCCAGCAGCTTAGGTCCGGGGGGCGCACAGGATAGCAATCAGCCCCAGCATTTT	CASSLGPGGAQDSNQPQHF
.	TRBV7-3	.	TRBJ1-1	13	TGTGCCAGCAGCTCCAACTTGAACACTGAAGCTTTCTTT	CASSSNLNTEAFF
.	TRBV9	.	TRBJ2-1	12	TGTGCCAGCAGCATCCGGACAGAAGAGCAGTTCTTC	CASSIRTEEQFF
.	TRBV6-2/TRBV6-3	many	TRBJ2-7	15	TGTGCCAGCAGTTACCCCTCCAGTAGCTCCTACGAGCAGTACTTC	CASSYPSSSSYEQYF
.	TRBV20-1	few	TRBJ2-3	13	TGCAGTGCTAGTCGGCCAGTGGCGGATACGCAGTATTTT	CSASRPVADTQYF
TRBD2	TRBV10-3	.	TRBJ2-1	16	TGTGCCATCAGTGTACCTAGCGGGGGGTCGGGAGGTGAGCAGTTCTTC	CAISVPSGGSGGEQFF